This record concerns one T cell receptor (beta chain) sequence. The data were taken from a study of blood T cell repertoires in COVID-19. Turning to the study itself: Researchers got acute and convalescent COVID-19 samples from the United States, Italy and Spain. In each case, the material was cDNA or gDNA derived from T cells, B-cell-depleted T cells, or PBMCs.

Methods used by the authors: Reference gene primer amplification yielded estimated nucleated cell counts. The data were produced by immunoSEQ multiplex PCR, yet TCRdb's version contains in-frame clones alone and is incomplete. For V, J and clone size, that table is used; D and trimming come from the DNA. The sample lists roughly 170,000 clones; roughly nine tenths were seen once. The TCR sequence derives from a man in his 70s with active or convalescent COVID-19. Sequenced input: peripheral blood.

The CDR3 DNA reads TGTGCCAGTAGCTCCCTTTCCCCCTCGGCGGGGATCACAGATACGCAGTATTTT. Translating it yields CASSSLSPSAGITDTQYF. V gene TRBV19 combines with J gene TRBJ2-3; perhaps TRBD2 as D (6 bases). The CDR3 is 18 residues long. Germline assignment: CDR1 LNHDA and CDR2 SQIVND (reference sequence). V lost 6 bases and J 2 bases, leaving 24 bases between the germline ends.